This TCR beta chain was sequenced in a study of metastatic and nonmetastatic thyroid tumors. Study-wide context: Repertoires were compared across blood and tumor or nodule tissue from malignant and benign thyroid patients. General study findings and limits: Benign nodules were reported to have significantly lower TCR beta diversity than malignant thyroid tumors, in blood and tumor.

CDR1 is MNHNS, CDR2 SASEGT, per germline. V trimming: 7 bases; J trimming: 1 base; junction bases outside the gene matches: 10. The CDR3 has 16 residues. Every patient was untreated before thyroid surgery. This clone was observed a few times. Antigen specificity is unknown. Authors' processing steps: Across clinicopathological groups, CDR3 differences served as the basis for building a distant-metastasis classifier for papillary thyroid cancer. TCRdb reprocessed the PCR reads using MiXCR. TCRdb assigned the V and J calls; the authors' analysis was not used. The sample holds 15,000 to 20,000 clones, 29% seen once.

The TCR comes from a male donor with papillary thyroid cancer or a benign thyroid nodule (not recorded which). Some clones in this sample may be carry-over from other donors' samples. The rearrangement joins TRBV6-1 to TRBJ2-7, with 10 positions matching TRBD2. The source material was tumor tissue. The CDR3 nucleotides are TGTGCCAGCACCGCAAGCGGGAGGGCCATTTCCTACGAGCAGTACTTC. This gives the protein CASTASGRAISYEQYF.